A selection of T cell receptor beta chains follows, all from one sample in a study of T cell responses to AZD1222 COVID-19 vaccine. Measured with immunoSEQ multiplex PCR; TCRdb has only the in-frame clones, and not every one. The table records approximately 60,000 clones, about 90% of them present only once. The sequences come from peripheral blood, collected on day 0 of AZD1222 vaccination. These receptors came from an adult in good health. CDR3s include the opening cysteine and the closing phenylalanine or tryptophan. The D gene is left open where the match is weak. Clone size is stated in some rows and not others, as once, few, many or a class when expanded.

v_call	j_call	clone_size	d_call	cdr3_nt	cdr3_aa
TRBV29-1	TRBJ1-1	-	-	TGCAGCGTTGCTAGGAGTGACACTGAAGCTTTCTTT	CSVARSDTEAFF
TRBV30	TRBJ1-4	-	-	TGTGCCTGGAGCGAAGACAGGCCCCCTCAAAAACTGTTTTTT	CAWSEDRPPQKLFF
TRBV4-3	TRBJ2-1	-	-	TGCGCCAGCAGCCAGGCCCTTCCGATGGGAGATGGCTACAATGAGCAGTTCTTC	CASSQALPMGDGYNEQFF
TRBV3-1/TRBV3-2	TRBJ1-2	-	-	TGTGCCAGCAGCCAGGGGGCGGGGGGCTACACCTTC	CASSQGAGGYTF
TRBV3-1/TRBV3-2	TRBJ2-1	few	-	TGTGCCAGCAGCCGGTGGGACAATGAGCAGTTCTTC	CASSRWDNEQFF
TRBV30	TRBJ1-2	-	TRBD1	TGTGCCTGGAGTGTACCGGGACAGGGGGGAAGCGGCTACACCTTC	CAWSVPGQGGSGYTF
TRBV7-7	TRBJ2-6	-	-	TGTGCTAGCAGCCTCGGGACCACTGGGGCCAACGTCCTGACTTTC	CASSLGTTGANVLTF
TRBV9	TRBJ2-5	-	TRBD1	TGTGCCAGCAGCGTAGCCCGGGACAGGGGGTCCCCAGAGACCCAGTACTTC	CASSVARDRGSPETQYF
TRBV7-3	TRBJ1-6	once	-	TGTGCCAGCAGCTTAAGACGGGATGCGGGGTCACCCCTCCACTTT	CASSLRRDAGSPLHF
TRBV5-1	TRBJ2-2	-	TRBD2	TGCGCCAGCAGCTTTCGATTAGCGGGTAACACCGGGGAGCTGTTTTTT	CASSFRLAGNTGELFF
TRBV10-3	TRBJ1-1	-	TRBD1	TGTGCCATCAGTGAGGGACAGGGGGCGAGGGAGAACACTGAAGCTTTCTTT	CAISEGQGARENTEAFF
TRBV28	TRBJ2-2	once	-	TGTGCCGGTTGTGGTGCGTATAGGACCGGGGAGCTGTTTTTT	CAGCGAYRTGELFF
TRBV6-5	TRBJ2-7	-	-	TGTGCCAGCACTCTACACCCTTCTGGCGAGCAGTACTTC	CASTLHPSGEQYF
TRBV7-4	TRBJ2-1	-	TRBD2	TGTGCCGGAGATAGCGGGAGGGACAATGAGCAGTTCTTC	CAGDSGRDNEQFF
TRBV4-2	TRBJ2-2	-	TRBD2	TGTGCCAGCAGCCAACGACTAGCCTCCGGGGAGCTGTTTTTT	CASSQRLASGELFF
TRBV29-1	TRBJ1-4	-	TRBD1	TGCAGCGTACAGGGACAGGGGACGCAAAAACTGTTTTTT	CSVQGQGTQKLFF
TRBV28	TRBJ1-2	once	-	TGTGCCAGCATGGCGAGCTATGGCTACACCTTC	CASMASYGYTF